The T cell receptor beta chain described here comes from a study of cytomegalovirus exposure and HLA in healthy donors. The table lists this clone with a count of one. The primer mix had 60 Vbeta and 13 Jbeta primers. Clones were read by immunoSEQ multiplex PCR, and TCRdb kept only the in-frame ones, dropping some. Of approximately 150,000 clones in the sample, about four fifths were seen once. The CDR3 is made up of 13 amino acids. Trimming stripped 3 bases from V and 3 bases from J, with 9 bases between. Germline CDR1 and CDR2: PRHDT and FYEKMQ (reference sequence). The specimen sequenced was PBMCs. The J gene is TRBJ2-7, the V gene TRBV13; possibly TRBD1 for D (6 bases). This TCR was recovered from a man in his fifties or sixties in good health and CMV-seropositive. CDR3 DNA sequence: TGTGCCAGCAGCTTCCAGGGGAACTACGAGCAGTACTTC. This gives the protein CASSFQGNYEQYF.